This TCR beta chain comes out of a study of cytomegalovirus exposure and HLA in healthy donors (dated by TCRdb to the late 2010s). Describing the broader study: An earlier analysis of 587 of the donors reported 276 Gb of sequence data and approximately 120 million unique TCR beta sequences obtained from approximately 180 million T cells. About 330 gigabases of sequencing data and roughly 81 million unique TCR sequences made up an early release that covered approximately 650 HLA-typed donors. Of the approximately 370 genotyped donors, roughly 80% were placed in the genetic ancestry cluster associated with self-reported Caucasian donors. The study was designed to test whether signatures of past pathogen exposure could be identified by cataloging public T cell receptors. The study profiled the T cell repertoires of about 720 subjects by immunosequencing and related them to cytomegalovirus serostatus. Along with the approximately 700-subject first cohort, a separate validation cohort of over a hundred different subjects was used. To predict cytomegalovirus infection status, the study brought together high-throughput TCR immunosequencing, statistical association of individual TCRs with disease status, and machine learning. A later analysis re-examined previously published TCR beta repertoires from just over 650 donors and added high-resolution HLA genotyping to investigate patterns of TCR occurrence. In the later analysis, no new phenotypic data were used to find candidate immune exposures; instead, reliance was placed on TCR beta sequences and their occurrence across donors. An earlier analysis of 587 of the donors used high-throughput TCR beta sequencing to judge whether each TCR beta V gene segment behaved as functional or pseudogenic. Alongside the repertoire data, information on donor age, sex, ethnicity and CMV serostatus was compiled. In a later genetic analysis, genome-wide SNP genotypes for about three fifths of the roughly 670 donors were used, and that subset was treated as a discovery cohort. Every repertoire in the discovery cohort had been generated on one and the same sequencing platform. Class I and class II HLA loci were covered by the typing at four-digit resolution. Typing coverage differed by locus: A, B, C, DRB1 and DQB1 were typed in about 620-630 donors, DQA1 in roughly 500, DPA1 in around 610, and DPB1 in just under 490. Four or five DR-DQ haplotypes were handled as single units for association and clustering because linkage in the cohort was strong. Across some 400 genotyped donors of the cohort, an average of roughly 250,000 unique TCR beta nucleotide sequences per donor were sequenced, and roughly 20% of those sequences were non-productive.

Libraries were constructed by the immunoSEQ multiplex PCR assay. The multiplex PCR relied on a mix of 60 forward primers for TCR Vbeta segments and 13 reverse primers for TCR Jbeta segments. The CDR3 region of rearranged TCR beta genes was amplified from genomic DNA by a multiplex PCR assay. Amplified TCR beta libraries were sequenced as 87-base-pair reads on the Illumina HiSeq System. The authors' pipeline ran thus. A later analysis counted 75 million to 100 million unique TCR beta chains across the 700 or so repertoires, and 9 million to 14 million of these chains were shared by at least two donors. Raw reads were error-corrected and collapsed into unique sequences with a nearest-neighbor algorithm that merged closely related sequences to remove PCR and sequencing errors. V, D and J gene segments were assigned by aligning CDR3 sequences to IMGT reference sequences. For a sequence to be retained, at least a six-nucleotide match to both a V gene segment and a J gene segment was required. Rearrangements were called productive when the CDR3 lacked stop codons and stayed in frame with V and J; all others were non-productive. CDR3 was defined by IMGT convention, running from the second conserved V-encoded cysteine to the conserved J-encoded phenylalanine. Sequences without an unambiguous match to a single V gene segment were excluded from the earlier analysis of almost 600 of the donors. In an earlier analysis of approximately 560 of the donors, a V segment was called functional when productive rearrangements were above 56.7%, and segregating when the standard deviation between donors exceeded 5%. A statistical classification framework was developed to diagnose cytomegalovirus status using the catalog of TCR beta chain sequences. V and J gene assignment, in a later analysis, came from comparing TCR nucleotide sequences with IMGT/GENE-DB human TR gene sequences. In a later analysis, CDR3 sequences and most-parsimonious VDJ recombination scenarios were assigned using the TCRdist pipeline. In a later analysis, each TCR beta chain was defined by its CDR3 amino acid sequence together with its V-gene family, and reads lacking a unique V-gene family were excluded. To address suspected cross-contamination and a sequencing artifact, a later analysis removed around 600 highly shared, low-generation-probability nucleotide sequences. For each public chain, a later analysis derived a clonal expansion index from normalized ranks of inferred template counts within each repertoire. A later analysis computed generation probabilities with a VDJ recombination model fitted to out-of-frame rearrangements, and checked the results against IGoR. In a later analysis, hypergeometric tests were used to score TCR-TCR, TCR-HLA and TCR-CMV co-occurrence, with a repertoire-size bias correction applied to TCR pairs. False discovery rates were estimated in a later analysis by permuting HLA or CMV assignments 20 times. A later analysis grouped co-occurring TCRs with DBSCAN, adding TCRdist sequence similarity when clustering within HLA-allele-positive subsets. Repertoires with fewer than 30,000 or more than 120,000 public chains, plus five repertoires with anomalous nucleotide sharing, were excluded from co-occurrence clustering. As stored in TCRdb, this immuneACCESS dataset retains in-frame rearrangements with V and J assigned. A fraction of the clones does not appear; measured against another copy, unresolved V genes explain less than half of the discrepancy, and the remainder lacks a known reason. V, J and clone size are taken as reported in that table, and D and trimming were inferred from the DNA itself. For this sample there are more than 50,000 clones; roughly 75% appear just once. Around 25% of the sample is taken by the ten largest.

Worth noting for this clone: What antigen it recognizes has not been identified. Base-call qualities are not available, and no considerably larger clone is one nucleotide away.

Trimming costs V 10 bases and J 5 bases, and their ends lie 12 bases apart. Taken from the germline V gene (reference sequence), the CDR1 and CDR2 loops are SEHNR and FQNEAQ. The CDR3 holds 13 amino acids from the cysteine to the phenylalanine. CDR3 DNA is the only sequence kept; it has 39 bases, read in frame from the first base. The research as a whole found: Strong co-occurrence of HLA alleles, especially DR and DQ, made assigning TCR associations to individual alleles difficult. In a later analysis, HLA-associated TCR beta chains were found to be more clonally expanded and to have lower generation probabilities than equally common non-associated chains. An association between a missense DCLRE1C variant and V-gene and J-gene trimming of TCR beta chains was found in a later genetic analysis and replicated in an independent cohort. The classifier was reported to diagnose cytomegalovirus status with high specificity and sensitivity in both the original cohort and the validation cohort. Only TCR beta chains were sequenced in this cohort, and the absence of alpha or paired-chain data limited detectable features. The authors suggested that the approach could potentially be extended to other disease states and immunological phenotypes. Compared with the approximately 670-donor mean, donors in an Asian-associated ancestry cluster had fewer N-insertions in productive TCRs, according to a later genetic analysis. In a later analysis, several top co-occurrence clusters were reported to appear linked to parvovirus B19, influenza, CMV and Epstein-Barr virus. The sequencing pipeline was judged likely to have produced a cluster of highly shared sequence variants as a technical artifact. In a later analysis, TCR association rates were found to vary across HLA loci, with the most associated TCRs seen for DRB1 alleles and the fewest for HLA-C alleles. The presence/absence analyses assumed that sequencing depth was roughly uniform across donors, and that assumption may not be true. Correlated functional status among segregating V segments might reflect linkage disequilibrium, but an unknown experimental factor could not be ruled out. While some public TCRs were present in many individuals, most TCR sequences turned up only very rarely across donors. A further reported finding was that TCR beta sequences accurately predicted the HLA-A and HLA-B alleles for most subjects in the first cohort. In vitro tests confirmed that a few of the cytomegalovirus-associated TCR beta chains recognize cytomegalovirus antigens. At a false discovery rate of 0.05, a later analysis linked under 20,000 TCR beta sequences to specific HLA alleles. Some IMGT-functional V segments, including TRBV6-2 and TRBV6-3, could not be told apart with the 87-base-pair reads, so those segments were excluded. In an earlier analysis of over 550 of the donors, most TCR beta V segments were observed in productive rearrangements about 87% or about 30% of the time, broadly matching IMGT annotations. CMV serostatus was the only immune exposure information available for the cohort. In a later analysis, most CMV-associated TCR beta chains were found to appear HLA-restricted, with HLA associations seemingly driven largely by CMV exposure. Because some donors lacked HLA typing at each locus, the association tests relied only on the typed subset. A total of some 180 TCR beta chains were listed by the study as associated with cytomegalovirus. Because counts were too low, approximately 18 rarely observed V segments, including chromosome 9 orphons, were excluded from the earlier analysis of around 640 of the donors.

The cohort consisted of 666 healthy bone marrow donors. At the time of sampling, all cohort members were nominally healthy, though unrecorded immune exposures were likely present. The donor was CMV seropositive and was included in the group of some 290 seropositive cohort members. Every donor gave a peripheral blood sample, and the peripheral blood mononuclear cells from that sample were used for TCR beta sequencing. Genomic DNA extraction from the blood cell samples was performed with the Qiagen DNeasy Blood Extraction Kit. The sequence derives from a woman in her thirties or forties in good health and CMV-seropositive. The specimen was PBMCs. Recombination joined TRBV7-9 with TRBJ1-6, and possibly TRBD1, on 5 matching bases. The CDR3 reads CATRTMDNSPLHF. Here is the DNA: TGTGCCACCCGGACAATGGATAATTCACCCCTCCACTTT.